These 14 T cell receptor beta chains came from one sample sequenced in a study of T cells expressing NK-cell markers. TCRdb re-called the 5' RACE reads and gives one entry per CDR3 protein, without DNA. The sample totals a few hundred thousand distinct CDR3 sequences. Sequenced sample: blood T cells: a sorted CD56 or NKG2C T cell subset, CD4+ or CD8+ T cells, or bulk PBMC T cells (not recorded which). All receptors come from a man aged 18 to 69 in good health.

The chain links TRBV7-9 to TRBJ1-6. CDR3 length: 16 amino acids. Germline-derived CDR1 and CDR2 are SEHNR and FQNEAQ (reference sequence). CDR3 amino acids: CASSLGSGFYNSPLHF. Supplemented by reference TRBV7-9 and TRBJ1-6, the full variable domain reads DTGVSQNPRHKITKRGQNVTFRCDPISEHNRLYWYRQTLGQGPEFLTYFQNEAQLEKSRLLSDRFSAERPKGSFSTLEIQRTEQGDSAMYLCASSLGSGFYNSPLHFGNGTRLTVT.

V is TRBV20-1 and J is TRBJ1-1. Per the germline V gene, CDR1 is DFQATT and CDR2 is SNEGSKA (reference sequence). The length of the CDR3 is 14 residues. Here the CDR3 reads CSATDGTRGTEAFF.

The chain is built from TRBV6-5 and TRBJ2-5; with no DNA, the TCRdb D assignment of TRBD1 cannot be verified. Germline assignment: CDR1 MNHEY and CDR2 SVGAGI. The CDR3 covers 14 residues. The CDR3 reads CASSYSGTQETQYF.

V is TRBV19 and J is TRBJ1-2; TCRdb designates TRBD1, a call that cannot be tested without DNA. CDR1 is LNHDA and CDR2 is SQIVND in the germline V gene (reference sequence). The CDR3 totals 16 residues. Here the CDR3 reads CASSSRSGQSIYGYTF.

This chain joins TRBV12-3 or TRBV12-4 and TRBJ1-5; TCRdb selects TRBD1, and the lack of DNA leaves this call unchecked. The CDR3 consists of 15 residues. CDR3 residues: CASSFAAGRNQPQHF.

V and J are TRBV6-5 and TRBJ1-1; TCRdb's assignment of TRBD1 cannot be checked, as there is no DNA. Per the germline V gene, CDR1 is MNHEY and CDR2 is SVGAGI. This CDR3 region has 11 residues. The CDR3 reads CASSPGGTAFF.

V gene TRBV5-5 combines with J gene TRBJ2-1; the TRBD2 assignment by TCRdb is unverifiable without DNA. CDR3 size: 17 residues. Looked up from germline, CDR1 is SGHKS and CDR2 is YYEKEE (reference sequence). The CDR3 loop is CASSLGYSGGLGNEQFF.

The V call is TRBV29-1, the J call TRBJ2-3. In germline, CDR1 is SQVTM, CDR2 ANQGSEA. The CDR3 is made up of 13 amino acids. The CDR3 protein is CSVEVDFTDTQYF.

The chain carries TRBV29-1 and TRBJ1-3. The CDR3 runs 12 residues. Per the germline V gene, CDR1 is SQVTM and CDR2 is ANQGSEA. The CDR3 is CSAKVTGNTIYF.

The V and J genes are TRBV18 and TRBJ2-4. Germline CDR1 is KGHSH and CDR2 is LQKENI. This CDR3 spans 15 amino acids. The CDR3 loop reads CASSPSGEAKNIQYF.

The chain uses TRBV27 and TRBJ2-3; the D call from TCRdb, TRBD2, cannot be confirmed without DNA. CDR1 and CDR2 (germline): MNHEY, SMNVEV (reference sequence). CDR3 length: 19 amino acids. The CDR3 region is CASSLYGLAGVASTDTQYF.

The chain couples TRBV12-3 or TRBV12-4 to TRBJ2-5; as DNA is missing, the TRBD2 call by TCRdb cannot be tested. This CDR3 is 15 amino acids long. This CDR3 reads CASSSRAGGEETQYF.

The chain combines TRBV6-5 with TRBJ2-5; without DNA, the TCRdb call of TRBD1 cannot be checked. Germline-derived CDR1 and CDR2 are MNHEY and SVGAGI. The CDR3 spans 16 residues. This CDR3 is CASSYPGRGGRETQYF.

The chain couples TRBV21-1 to TRBJ2-1; without DNA, the TCRdb call of TRBD1 cannot be checked. TRBV21-1 counts as a pseudogene. The CDR3 loop spans 16 amino acids. CDR3 in amino acids: CASSIGGTYSYNEQFF.